Below, one T cell receptor beta chain is given with its context. The data belong to a study of blood T cell repertoires in COVID-19. TCRdb keeps only in-frame clones here, not all; method: immunoSEQ multiplex PCR. The table has about 250,000 clones, about 82% seen once. Sequenced sample: peripheral blood. This TCR derives from a woman older than 75 with COVID-19, enrolled during active disease.

The CDR3 DNA reads TGTGCCAGCAGTTCGGCAGGGCCTTCCCCCACAGATACGCAGTATTTT. It codes for CASSSAGPSPTDTQYF. The gene calls are TRBV28 and TRBJ2-3; possibly TRBD1 for D (5 bases). V lost 4 bases and J 2 bases, leaving 16 bases between the germline ends. The CDR3 spans 16 residues. The germline gives CDR1 MDHEN, CDR2 SYDVKM. The full variable domain, rest sourced from reference TRBV28 and TRBJ2-3, is DVKVTQSSRYLVKRTGEKVFLECVQDMDHENMFWYRQDPGLGLRLIYFSYDVKMKEKGDIPEGYSVSREKKERFSLILESASTNQTSMYLCASSSAGPSPTDTQYFGPGTRLTVL.